This T cell receptor beta chain was sequenced during a study of blood T cell repertoires in COVID-19. Study summary: The origin of the acute and convalescent COVID-19 samples was the United States, Italy and Spain.

Here immunoSEQ multiplex PCR was the method, and the copy in TCRdb shows in-frame clones only, minus some. The data show a few hundred thousand clones, approximately 90% seen once. Study members were between roughly 18 and 89 years old and lived in 24 US regions. Allocation to cohorts depended on clinical history reported by the participants. Material for sequencing was PBMCs or T cells enriched from blood (not recorded which). The origin of this receptor is a man aged 30 to 39 who had recovered from COVID-19.

CDR3 region: CASSPPGLAGEQFF. DNA for the CDR3: TGTGCCAGCAGCCCCCCGGGACTAGCGGGTGAGCAGTTCTTC. The chain has TRBV7-2 and TRBJ2-1, with 12 positions matching TRBD2. V lost 5 bases to trimming and J lost 9 bases; unmatched junction nucleotides: 5. CDR3 size: 14 residues. The germline gives CDR1 SGHTA, CDR2 FQGNSA.